The 9 T cell receptor beta chains in this list originate from one sample, sequenced in a study of beta chain features in type 1 diabetes. Overall study findings and caveats: TCRB CDR3s were moderately but significantly shorter in Type 1 diabetes patients in all four CD4+ subsets.

Isolated RNA was reverse transcribed in full, so expressed TCRB transcripts were sequenced. Profiling relied on immunoSEQ multiplex PCR, and the TCRdb table lists in-frame clones only, not all of them. Of about 700,000 clones detected, 10% to 15% appear once; the ten largest clones hold about 0.02%. The antigens for these receptors are not known. Sequenced: naive CD4+ T cells from blood. Receptor source: a young man with type 1 diabetes.

This clone occurred a few times. CDR3 DNA sequence: TGTGCCAGCAGTCCCGTTCTCACAGGGCGAGAGACCCAGTACTTC. This translates into CASSPVLTGRETQYF. The chain is built from TRBV6-1 and TRBJ2-5; D is perhaps TRBD1 (6 bases). Germline CDR1 and CDR2: MNHNS and SASEGT. V gave up 5 bases and J gave up 4 bases, with 17 bases separating them. This CDR3 has 15 amino acids.

J is TRBJ2-7 and V is TRBV30, with a tentative D call TRBD1 (6 bases). The CDR3 contains 13 residues. Germline CDR1 GTSNPN, CDR2 SVGIG (reference sequence). Trimming shortened V by 4 bases and J by 1 base, and 11 bases separated the two germline ends. The CDR3 DNA follows: TGTGCCTGGACCCCGACAGGTTCCTACGAGCAGTACTTC. Amino acids: CAWTPTGSYEQYF.

V gene TRBV7-9 combines with J gene TRBJ2-7; the match to TRBD1 covers 8 bases. The germline V gene encodes CDR1 SEHNR and CDR2 FQNEAQ (reference sequence). V was pared by 5 bases and J by 11 bases, with 11 bases of the junction left unmatched. The CDR3 totals 13 residues. As DNA, the CDR3 is TGTGCCAGCAGCCAGGGGGCAGCGCGAAGGGAGTACTTC. This translates into CASSQGAARREYF.

This sequence joins TRBV5-1 and TRBJ1-4, with D perhaps matching TRBD1 (6 bases). CDR3 length: 15 amino acids. The germline V and J ends were trimmed by 4 bases and 7 bases, with 17 bases remaining between them. Germline V gene lookup returns CDR1 SGHRS and CDR2 YFSETQ. CDR3 loop: CASSAATGQPEKLFF. DNA for the CDR3: TGCGCCAGCAGCGCCGCGACGGGACAACCTGAAAAACTGTTTTTT.

The rearrangement links TRBV29-1 to TRBJ1-1, with 9 bases identical to TRBD1. This CDR3 is built from 18 residues. V was pared by 5 bases and J by 3 bases, with 19 bases of the junction left unmatched. CDR1 SQVTM and CDR2 ANQGSEA come from the germline V gene. This chain's CDR3 is CSVSPSRGQGYSDTEAFF. As DNA, the CDR3 is TGCAGCGTTTCACCTTCTCGAGGACAGGGGTATTCGGACACTGAAGCTTTCTTT.

This clone was counted between two and nine times. The chain has TRBV18 and TRBJ1-2; D is undetermined. The CDR3 covers 13 residues. Germline CDR1 and CDR2: KGHSH and LQKENI. V was clipped by 4 bases and J by 3 bases, with 9 bases between them. The CDR3: CASSQPSYYGYTF. CDR3 in DNA: TGTGCCAGCTCACAGCCTAGCTACTATGGCTACACCTTC.

The J gene is TRBJ2-7, the V gene TRBV19, with D maybe TRBD1 (7 bases). CDR3 length: 14 residues. Trimming took off 5 bases at V and 3 bases at J, with 14 bases between the two ends. The germline CDR1 and CDR2 sequences are LNHDA and SQIVND (reference sequence). CDR3 loop: CASSSQGGFYEQYF. Written as DNA, the CDR3 is TGTGCCAGTAGTTCGCAGGGGGGATTCTACGAGCAGTACTTC.

This chain connects TRBV5-1 to TRBJ1-4, with TRBD1 matching over 9 bases. Germline CDR1 SGHRS, CDR2 YFSETQ. The CDR3 spans 15 residues. Germline trimming cut 7 bases from V and 6 bases from J; bases unmatched to any gene: 10. The CDR3 region is CASARDGTGYEKLFF. CDR3 bases: TGCGCCAGCGCCCGAGATGGGACAGGGTATGAAAAACTGTTTTTT.

The chain has TRBV9 and TRBJ1-3, with D perhaps matching TRBD1 (6 bases). This CDR3 comprises 17 residues. Trimming left V 4 bases short and J 2 bases short, with 19 bases between. Germline CDR1 is SGDLS and CDR2 is YYNGEE. The CDR3 is CASSSTMGGAAGNTIYF. The CDR3, as DNA: TGTGCCAGCAGCTCCACTATGGGGGGGGCTGCTGGAAACACCATATATTTT.